This T cell receptor beta chain was identified in a study of blood T cells in healthy people across ages. The CDR3 is made up of 15 amino acids. Germline-derived CDR1 and CDR2 are SGHTA and FQGNSA. J was trimmed by 7 bases and V by 3 bases; bases with no gene match: 12. This clonotype came up a few times. Its antigen is as yet unknown. Study-level findings and limits: The study found more naive CD4+ cells and higher diversity in long-lived than aged donors.

A J-beta primer mix and a sample-barcoded 5' primer were used in a second PCR of roughly 7 to 12 cycles. Tags on each cDNA molecule came from a template-switch adaptor with 12 random nucleotides. TCRdb fed the 5' RACE reads into MiXCR, producing one record per CDR3 protein. The sample shows some 710,000 distinct CDR3 sequences, about 45% of them seen only once. The chain employs TRBV7-2 and TRBJ2-7, with TRBD2 matching 7 bases. The receptor's source is a man older than 75 in good health. Source material: blood. In DNA form, the CDR3 reads TGTGCCAGCAGCTTTCGTCTTTGGGACTACAATGAGCAGTACTTC. It codes for CASSFRLWDYNEQYF.